This T cell receptor (beta chain) was identified in a study of cytomegalovirus exposure and HLA in healthy donors. Profiled with immunoSEQ multiplex PCR; TCRdb holds only in-frame clones, not every one. The sample comprises roughly 64,000 clones, 85% to 95% of which are singletons, and almost 6% rests with the top ten. Germline V lookup: CDR1 KGHSH, CDR2 LQKENI. The CDR3 contains 16 residues. Trimming shortened V by 2 bases and J by 0 bases, and 10 bases separated the two germline ends. This clone showed up just once. The chain joins TRBV18 to TRBJ1-4; no definite D call. This TCR was recovered from a woman aged 18-30 years in good health and CMV-seropositive. Sequencing was performed on PBMCs. The CDR3 DNA reads TGTGCCAGCTCACCAAGTGGAGGTGCAACTAATGAAAAACTGTTTTTT. Protein product: CASSPSGGATNEKLFF.